Below are 21 T cell receptor beta chains sequenced from a single sample in a study of cytomegalovirus exposure and HLA in healthy donors. PCR was performed using 60 Vbeta and 13 Jbeta primers. Some clones are missing from TCRdb's copy, which holds only in-frame ones; the method was immunoSEQ multiplex PCR. The sample lists 25,000 to 40,000 clones, roughly two fifths occurring once. The source material was PBMCs. The receptors shown here come from a woman aged 50 to 60 in good health and CMV-seronegative.

This clone has just a few counts. The chain uses TRBV25-1 and TRBJ2-2; D might be TRBD2 (5 bases). CDR1 and CDR2 from the germline V gene are MGHDK and SYGVNS. Deletions cut 4 bases from V and 0 bases from J, with 9 bases between. This CDR3 is 15 amino acids long. This CDR3 reads CASSVTGSNTGELFF. In nucleotides, the CDR3 is TGTGCCAGCAGTGTAACGGGGTCGAACACCGGGGAGCTGTTTTTT. The full variable domain, with the rest looked up from reference TRBV25-1 and TRBJ2-2, is EADIYQTPRYLVIGTGKKITLECSQTMGHDKMYWYQQDPGMELHLIHYSYGVNSTEKGDLSSESTVSRIRTEHFPLTLESARPSHTSQYLCASSVTGSNTGELFFGEGSRLTVL.

The chain combines TRBV7-9 with TRBJ1-5; 12 bases align to TRBD1. The CDR3 extends over 18 amino acids. Germline V CDR1 and CDR2: SEHNR, FQNEAQ (reference sequence). The trim removed 5 bases at V and 6 bases at J, leaving 14 bases unmatched. The CDR3 coding sequence is TGTGCCAGCAGCCGGGCGGGACAGGGGGCCAGTTGGGGTCAGCCCCAGCATTTT. Translated: CASSRAGQGASWGQPQHF.

This clone was counted a few times. The chain couples TRBV2 to TRBJ2-5; D remains unclear. Trimming shortened V by 6 bases and J by 0 bases, and 11 bases separated the two germline ends. The germline V gene has CDR1 SNHLY and CDR2 FYNNEI. This CDR3 has 14 residues. The CDR3 loop reads CASRATTYQETQYF. CDR3 nucleotides: TGTGCCAGCAGGGCCACAACGTACCAAGAGACCCAGTACTTC. The full variable domain, its missing parts supplied by reference TRBV2 and TRBJ2-5, is EPEVTQTPSHQVTQMGQEVILRCVPISNHLYFYWYRQILGQKVEFLVSFYNNEISEKSEIFDDQFSVERPDGSNFTLKIRSTKLEDSAMYFCASRATTYQETQYFGPGTRLLVL.

This clone was seen more than once but under ten times. This rearrangement joins TRBV15 to TRBJ2-7; 10 bases line up with TRBD2. Germline CDR1 reads LNHNV; CDR2 reads YYDKDF (reference sequence). The CDR3 covers 15 residues. J lost 2 bases, V lost 5 bases, and 6 bases had no gene match. As DNA, the CDR3 is TGTGCCACCAGCCCTGGACTAGCGGTAACCTACGAGCAGTACTTC. Protein product: CATSPGLAVTYEQYF. Together with reference TRBV15 and TRBJ2-7, the CDR3 gives the full variable domain: DAMVIQNPRYQVTQFGKPVTLSCSQTLNHNVMYWYQQKSSQAPKLLFHYYDKDFNNEADTPDNFQSRRPNTSFCFLDIRSPGLGDTAMYLCATSPGLAVTYEQYFGPGTRLTVT.

The chain is built from TRBV5-4 and TRBJ2-1; 11 nucleotides line up with TRBD2. Germline CDR1 and CDR2: SGHNT and YYREEE (reference sequence). V shed 0 bases and J 3 bases; nucleotides not matched to a gene: 8. The CDR3 runs 18 residues. The CDR3 DNA follows: TGTGCCAGCAGCTTGGGGGGACTAGCGGATCTACGCTACAATGAGCAGTTCTTC. Translated: CASSLGGLADLRYNEQFF.

This clone was picked up a small number of times. Germline and junction disagree at one end, which may indicate a read error. The genes are TRBV11-2 and TRBJ2-2; 11 bases line up with TRBD2. The length of the CDR3 is 15 residues. CDR1 is SGHAT, CDR2 FQNNGV, per germline. The CDR3 loop is CASSLTSGNPGELFF. In DNA form, the CDR3 reads TGTGCCAGCAGCTTGACTAGCGGGAACCCCGGGGAGCTGTTTTTT.

This rearrangement joins TRBV5-4 to TRBJ2-7; 7 nucleotides match TRBD1. The ends lost 10 bases at V and 3 bases at J; junction bases unmatched: 7. The CDR3 totals 12 residues. From germline, CDR1 is SGHNT and CDR2 YYREEE (reference sequence). Written as DNA, the CDR3 is TGTGCCGCAGGGACAGTGAACTACGAGCAGTACTTC. This codes for CAAGTVNYEQYF.

The chain links TRBV7-3 to TRBJ2-3; TRBD2 matches at 9 bases. CDR1 is SGHTA, CDR2 FQGTGA, per germline. J gave up 5 bases and V 4 bases, and 4 bases lay outside the gene matches. CDR3 length equals 14 residues. In DNA, the CDR3 is TGTGCCAGCAGCTCAGCGGGAGGAAGAGATACGCAGTATTTT. This codes for CASSSAGGRDTQYF.

V usage is TRBV11-2 and J usage is TRBJ2-7, with 7 bases fitting TRBD2. The germline V gene encodes CDR1 SGHAT and CDR2 FQNNGV. The CDR3 runs 14 residues. After removal of 1 base from V and 4 bases from J, the junction contained 4 bases not matched to a gene. The chain's CDR3 is CASSLGLAEYEQYF. The CDR3 DNA reads TGTGCCAGCAGCTTAGGGCTAGCGGAGTACGAGCAGTACTTC.

This clone turned up a few times. This chain connects TRBV4-2 to TRBJ2-7; possibly TRBD1 for D (6 bases). Germline CDR1 reads LGHNA; CDR2 reads YNFKEQ. Trimming shortened V by 0 bases and J by 3 bases, and 12 bases separated the two germline ends. The CDR3 is 15 residues long. CDR3 region: CASSQDGTPNYEQYF. DNA for the CDR3: TGTGCCAGCAGCCAAGACGGGACACCAAACTACGAGCAGTACTTC.

The rearrangement links TRBV4-1 to TRBJ1-5; 7 bases are a match to TRBD1. The CDR3 has 18 amino acids. Germline CDR1 reads MGHRA; CDR2 reads YSYEKL. Trimming took 0 bases from V and 4 from J; bases not matched to a gene: 12. This chain's CDR3 is CASSQEVNRGDLNQPQHF. The CDR3 bases are TGCGCCAGCAGCCAAGAGGTGAACAGGGGAGACCTGAATCAGCCCCAGCATTTT.

CDR3 DNA sequence: TGCGCCAGCAGCTTGGGAGTCCAGGGCAATGAGCAGTTCTTC. Translated: CASSLGVQGNEQFF. The chain uses TRBV5-1 and TRBJ2-1, with a possible D match to TRBD1 (5 bases). The CDR3 totals 14 residues. Trimming left V 0 bases short and J 6 bases short, with 10 bases between. Germline assignment: CDR1 SGHRS and CDR2 YFSETQ.

The chain links TRBV5-6 to TRBJ2-5; 10 bases align to TRBD1. After removal of 1 base from V and 2 bases from J, the junction contained 8 bases not matched to a gene. Per the germline V gene, CDR1 is SGHDT and CDR2 is YYEEEE. The CDR3 runs 17 residues. Here the CDR3 reads CASSLPGQGRGQETQYF. The CDR3 bases are TGTGCCAGCAGCTTGCCGGGACAGGGGAGGGGACAAGAGACCCAGTACTTC. The full variable domain, completed using reference TRBV5-6 and TRBJ2-5, is DAGVTQSPTHLIKTRGQQVTLRCSPKSGHDTVSWYQQALGQGPQFIFQYYEEEERQRGNFPDRFSGHQFPNYSSELNVNALLLGDSALYLCASSLPGQGRGQETQYFGPGTRLLVL.

This clone has only one observation. At one end, the junction sequence differs from germline, possibly due to a read error. The CDR3 DNA follows: TGTTCCAGCAGCTTAGTTGGGACAGCCCCCAGAGATACGCAGTATTTT. This codes for CSSSLVGTAPRDTQYF. The chain recombines TRBV7-9 with TRBJ2-3, with 7 bases aligning to TRBD1. Per germline, CDR1 SEHNR and CDR2 FQNEAQ (reference sequence). This CDR3 has 16 amino acids.

The chain's CDR3 is CASSKRGSETQYF. In nucleotides, the CDR3 is TGTGCCAGTAGCAAGCGGGGTTCAGAGACCCAGTACTTC. The chain has TRBV19 and TRBJ2-5; 7 bases match TRBD2. Germline loops: CDR1 LNHDA, CDR2 SQIVND (reference sequence). This CDR3 has 13 residues. The trim removed 6 bases at V and 4 bases at J, leaving 5 bases unmatched.

This chain joins TRBV29-1 and TRBJ2-7; 10 bases line up with TRBD1. Trimming took 4 bases from V and 5 from J; bases not matched to a gene: 5. CDR3 length: 13 residues. Germline CDR1 and CDR2: SQVTM and ANQGSEA. The CDR3: CSVAGTGAHEQYF. The DNA for the CDR3 is TGCAGCGTTGCCGGGACAGGGGCCCACGAGCAGTACTTC.

This chain links TRBV10-3 with TRBJ2-5; TRBD2 aligns across 10 bases. The CDR3 is 13 amino acids. Per germline, CDR1 ENHRY and CDR2 SYGVKD. J lost 4 bases, V lost 7 bases, and 3 bases had no gene match. Written as DNA, the CDR3 is TGTGCCATCAAAGCGGGGGGGCCAGAGACCCAGTACTTC. Residues: CAIKAGGPETQYF.

This chain links TRBV6-8 with TRBJ2-5; tentative D call: TRBD2 (7 bases). The V gene's germline CDR1 is MNHGY and CDR2 SAAAGT. The ends were cut back, 6 bases at V and 4 bases at J, with 24 bases in the middle. This CDR3 is 17 amino acids long. This CDR3 reads CASSPIRKEGGRETQYF. Written as DNA, the CDR3 is TGTGCCAGCAGCCCCATCAGGAAGGAGGGGGGGCGAGAGACCCAGTACTTC.

The chain combines TRBV7-9 with TRBJ2-2; perhaps TRBD2 as D (7 bases). Germline V lookup: CDR1 SEHNR, CDR2 FQNEAQ (reference sequence). The V end was cut by 3 bases, the J end by 7 bases, with 15 bases between. The CDR3 extends over 15 amino acids. In DNA form, the CDR3 reads TGTGCCAGCAGCTTCCCCCGGGGGGCTAGCGGGGAGCTGTTTTTT. Its translation is CASSFPRGASGELFF. The full variable domain, rest sourced from reference TRBV7-9 and TRBJ2-2, is DTGVSQNPRHKITKRGQNVTFRCDPISEHNRLYWYRQTLGQGPEFLTYFQNEAQLEKSRLLSDRFSAERPKGSFSTLEIQRTEQGDSAMYLCASSFPRGASGELFFGEGSRLTVL.

The chain has TRBV29-1 and TRBJ2-5, with TRBD2 matching 9 bases. The CDR3 totals 15 residues. CDR1 and CDR2 from the germline V gene are SQVTM and ANQGSEA. After removal of 6 bases from V and 5 bases from J, the junction contained 13 bases not matched to a gene. The CDR3 DNA follows: TGCAGCGTGTCGGTATTGCGGGGGGGATGGGAGACCCAGTACTTC. Protein product: CSVSVLRGGWETQYF. Combining the CDR3 with reference TRBV29-1 and TRBJ2-5 gives the whole variable domain SAVISQKPSRDICQRGTSLTIQCQVDSQVTMMFWYRQQPGQSLTLIATANQGSEATYESGFVIDKFPISRPNLTFSTLTVSNMSPEDSSIYLCSVSVLRGGWETQYFGPGTRLLVL.

J is TRBJ2-3 and V is TRBV5-6; possible D gene TRBD1, 6 bases. Trimming left V 5 bases short and J 6 bases short, with 13 bases between. The germline gives CDR1 SGHDT, CDR2 YYEEEE. CDR3 length: 13 residues. The CDR3 nucleotides are TGTGCCAGCAGTGAAGACAGGCCTGATACGCAGTATTTT. Its translation: CASSEDRPDTQYF.